Listed here is a single T cell receptor (beta chain). The data originate from a study of brain metastases from non-small cell lung cancer. TCRdb's table, derived via immunoSEQ multiplex PCR, lists solely in-frame clones and lacks some. The sample lists about a thousand clones; around 84% were seen once. Material: tumor-adjacent normal tissue. This TCR came from a donor at least 40 years old with non-small cell lung cancer.

CDR3: CASSPSTDRGSEQYF. The CDR3 nucleotides read TGTGCCAGCTCACCAAGTACCGACAGGGGTTCCGAGCAGTACTTC. The gene calls are TRBV18 and TRBJ2-7; TRBD1 agrees at 8 bases. Germline assignment: CDR1 KGHSH and CDR2 LQKENI. This CDR3 spans 15 amino acids. The ends lost 2 bases at V and 6 bases at J; junction bases unmatched: 9.